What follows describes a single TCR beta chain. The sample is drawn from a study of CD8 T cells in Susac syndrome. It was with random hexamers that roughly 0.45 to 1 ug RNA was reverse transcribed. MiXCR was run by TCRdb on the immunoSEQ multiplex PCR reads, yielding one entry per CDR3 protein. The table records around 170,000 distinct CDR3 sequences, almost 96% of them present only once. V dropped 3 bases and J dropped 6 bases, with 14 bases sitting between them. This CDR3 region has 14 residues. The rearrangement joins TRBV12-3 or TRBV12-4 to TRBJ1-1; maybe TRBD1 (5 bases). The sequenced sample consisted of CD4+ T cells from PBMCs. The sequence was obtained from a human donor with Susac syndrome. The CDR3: CASSLKGERAEAFF. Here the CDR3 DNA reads TGTGCCAGCAGTTTGAAAGGGGAAAGGGCTGAAGCTTTCTTT.